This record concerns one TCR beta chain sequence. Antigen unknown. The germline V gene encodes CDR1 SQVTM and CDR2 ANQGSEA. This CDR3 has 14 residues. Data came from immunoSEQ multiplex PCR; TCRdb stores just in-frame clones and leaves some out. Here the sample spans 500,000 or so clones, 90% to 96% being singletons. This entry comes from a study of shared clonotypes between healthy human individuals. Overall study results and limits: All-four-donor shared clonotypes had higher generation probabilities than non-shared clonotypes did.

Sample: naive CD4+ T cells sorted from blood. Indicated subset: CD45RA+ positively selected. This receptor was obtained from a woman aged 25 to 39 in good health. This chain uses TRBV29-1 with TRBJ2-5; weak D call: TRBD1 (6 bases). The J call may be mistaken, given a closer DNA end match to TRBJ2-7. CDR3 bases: TGCAGCGTCGCCGGACACAGGGACACCTACGAGCAGTACTTC. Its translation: CSVAGHRDTYEQYF.